What follows are 3 T cell receptor beta chains derived from one specimen sequenced in a study of blood T cell repertoires in COVID-19. Some clones are missing from TCRdb's copy, which holds only in-frame ones; the method was immunoSEQ multiplex PCR. Of 250,000 to 300,000 clones listed, approximately 83% are singletons. Sequencing was done on a sample of PBMCs or T cells enriched from blood (not recorded which). These TCRs come from a woman between 45 and 60 years old who had recovered from COVID-19.

This rearrangement joins TRBV6-1 to TRBJ1-4; 8 bases map to TRBD1. Germline V CDR1 and CDR2: MNHNS, SASEGT. The CDR3 loop spans 16 amino acids. Trimming took 2 bases from V and 8 from J; bases not matched to a gene: 10. CDR3 nucleotide sequence: TGTGCCAGCAGTGAAAGCAGGGGGCGTGGGAACGAAAAACTGTTTTTT. Its translation: CASSESRGRGNEKLFF.

The V call is TRBV11-3, the J call TRBJ2-7; D possibly corresponds to TRBD2 (5 bases). This CDR3 is 14 amino acids long. The ends were cut back, 2 bases at V and 4 bases at J, with 12 bases in the middle. The germline gives CDR1 SGHNT, CDR2 YENEEA. CDR3 residues: CASSLKSGSYEQYF. The CDR3 nucleotides are TGTGCCAGCAGCTTAAAAAGCGGTTCTTACGAGCAGTACTTC.

The chain employs TRBV28 and TRBJ2-2, with TRBD2 matching over 9 bases. V was pared by 6 bases and J by 2 bases, with 10 bases of the junction left unmatched. The CDR3 is made up of 17 amino acids. The germline CDR1 and CDR2 sequences are MDHEN and SYDVKM. CDR3 coding DNA: TGTGCCAGCAGCGCTAAGAGGACTAGCGATAACACCGGGGAGCTGTTTTTT. This gives the protein CASSAKRTSDNTGELFF.